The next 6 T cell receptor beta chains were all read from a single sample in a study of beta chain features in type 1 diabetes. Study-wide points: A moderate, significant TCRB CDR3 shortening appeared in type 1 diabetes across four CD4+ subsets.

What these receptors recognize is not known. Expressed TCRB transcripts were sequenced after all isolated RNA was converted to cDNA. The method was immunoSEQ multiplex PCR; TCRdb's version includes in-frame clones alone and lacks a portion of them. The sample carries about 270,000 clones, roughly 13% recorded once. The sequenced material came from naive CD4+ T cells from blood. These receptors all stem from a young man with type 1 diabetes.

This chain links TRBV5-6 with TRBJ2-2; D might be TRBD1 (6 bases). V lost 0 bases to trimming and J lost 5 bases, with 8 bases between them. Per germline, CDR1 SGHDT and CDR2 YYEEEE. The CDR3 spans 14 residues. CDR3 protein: CASSLVQGTGELFF. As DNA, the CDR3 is TGTGCCAGCAGCTTGGTTCAGGGGACCGGGGAGCTGTTTTTT.

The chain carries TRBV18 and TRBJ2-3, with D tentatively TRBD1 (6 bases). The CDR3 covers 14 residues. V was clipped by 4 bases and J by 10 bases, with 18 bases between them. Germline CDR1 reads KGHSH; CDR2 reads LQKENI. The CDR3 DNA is TGTGCCAGCTCACTCGGTAGACAGGTCGGCGCGCAGTATTTT. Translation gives CASSLGRQVGAQYF.

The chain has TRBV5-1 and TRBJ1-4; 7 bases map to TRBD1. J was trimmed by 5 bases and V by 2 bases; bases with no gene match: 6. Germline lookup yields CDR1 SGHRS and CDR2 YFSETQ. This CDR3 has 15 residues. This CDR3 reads CASSFFGTENEKLFF. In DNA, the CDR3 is TGCGCCAGCAGCTTTTTCGGGACAGAGAATGAAAAACTGTTTTTT.

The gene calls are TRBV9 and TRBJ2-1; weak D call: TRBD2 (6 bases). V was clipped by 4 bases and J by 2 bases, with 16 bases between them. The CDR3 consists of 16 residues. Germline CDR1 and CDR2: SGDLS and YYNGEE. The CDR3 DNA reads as TGTGCCAGCAGCTCTCGACTAGGGATGGCCTACAATGAGCAGTTCTTC. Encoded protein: CASSSRLGMAYNEQFF. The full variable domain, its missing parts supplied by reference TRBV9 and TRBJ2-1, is DSGVTQTPKHLITATGQRVTLRCSPRSGDLSVYWYQQSLDQGLQFLIQYYNGEERAKGNILERFSAQQFPDLHSELNLSSLELGDSALYFCASSSRLGMAYNEQFFGPGTRLTVL.

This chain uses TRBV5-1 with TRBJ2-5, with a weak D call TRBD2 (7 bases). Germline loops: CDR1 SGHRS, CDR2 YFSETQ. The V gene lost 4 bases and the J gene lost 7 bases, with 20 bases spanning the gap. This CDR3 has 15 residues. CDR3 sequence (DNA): TGCGCCAGCAGCCCCCATTCAGGTGCGGGGGCGACCCAGTACTTC. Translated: CASSPHSGAGATQYF.

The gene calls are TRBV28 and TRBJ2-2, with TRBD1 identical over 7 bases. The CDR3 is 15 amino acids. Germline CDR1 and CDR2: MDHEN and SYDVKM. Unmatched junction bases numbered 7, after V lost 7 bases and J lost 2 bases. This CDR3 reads CASTPGTANTGELFF. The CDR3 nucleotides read TGTGCCAGCACCCCCGGGACAGCAAACACCGGGGAGCTGTTTTTT.